These 29 T cell receptor beta chains were sequenced from one sample in a study of T cell responses to AZD1222 COVID-19 vaccine. TCRdb keeps only in-frame clones here, not all; method: immunoSEQ multiplex PCR. This sample has about 110,000 clones, with approximately 90% found just once. The sequences come from peripheral blood, collected on day 0 of AZD1222 vaccination. These TCRs come from an adult in good health.

The rearrangement joins TRBV6-2 or TRBV6-3 to TRBJ1-2, with a possible D match to TRBD1 (6 bases). V lost 6 bases to trimming and J lost 4 bases, with 12 bases between them. The CDR3 loop spans 13 amino acids. Germline CDR1 MNHEY, CDR2 SVGEGT. CDR3 region: CASSNRVSYGYTF. CDR3 nucleotides: TGTGCCAGCAGCAACAGGGTCAGCTATGGCTACACCTTC.

The V call is TRBV7-2, the J call TRBJ1-2, with D unclear. The ends were cut back, 4 bases at V and 8 bases at J, with 14 bases in the middle. The length of the CDR3 is 13 residues. Germline-derived CDR1 and CDR2 are SGHTA and FQGNSA. CDR3 residues: CASSYRATDGYTF. The CDR3 coding sequence is TGTGCCAGCAGCTATAGGGCGACCGACGGCTACACCTTC.

The V gene is TRBV7-2, the J gene TRBJ2-3; D is uncertain. Trimming stripped 1 base from V and 5 bases from J, with 7 bases between. The CDR3 consists of 13 residues. The germline V gene has CDR1 SGHTA and CDR2 FQGNSA. For the CDR3, the DNA is TGTGCCAGCAGCTTAGTTACGGGAGATACGCAGTATTTT. Protein product: CASSLVTGDTQYF. Using reference TRBV7-2 and TRBJ2-3 for the parts outside the CDR3, the full variable domain is GAGVSQSPSNKVTEKGKDVELRCDPISGHTALYWYRQSLGQGLEFLIYFQGNSAPDKSGLPSDRFSAERTGGSVSTLTIQRTQQEDSAVYLCASSLVTGDTQYFGPGTRLTVL.

In its sample, this clone was seen once. V usage is TRBV7-8 and J usage is TRBJ1-5; no firm D call. CDR1 SGHVS and CDR2 FQNEAQ come from the germline V gene. The CDR3 is made up of 14 amino acids. Trimming removed 4 bases at V and 3 bases at J, with 10 bases between. This chain's CDR3 is CASSSGVLNQPQHF. The CDR3 coding sequence is TGTGCCAGCAGCTCCGGGGTCCTCAATCAGCCCCAGCATTTT.

The chain has TRBV27 and TRBJ2-4; 16 positions agree with TRBD2. Germline-derived CDR1 and CDR2 are MNHEY and SMNVEV (reference sequence). The CDR3 has 18 residues. The V gene end was trimmed by 5 bases and the J gene end by 0 bases; junction bases not matched to a gene: 4. For the CDR3, the DNA is TGTGCCAGCAGTCCGGGACTAGCGGGGGGGATAGCCAAAAACATTCAGTACTTC. It codes for CASSPGLAGGIAKNIQYF.

V gene TRBV4-2 combines with J gene TRBJ2-3, with D possibly TRBD1 on 6 matching bases. The CDR3 spans 15 residues. V was cut by 1 base and J by 2 bases, with 10 bases left in between. Germline CDR1 is LGHNA and CDR2 is YNFKEQ. CDR3 protein: CASSQVGTFTDTQYF. In nucleotides, the CDR3 is TGTGCCAGCAGCCAAGTAGGGACATTCACAGATACGCAGTATTTT.

The CDR3 sequence: CASSLPAGYEQYF. The CDR3 DNA follows: TGTGCCAGCAGCTTGCCAGCTGGATACGAGCAGTACTTC. V usage is TRBV5-6 and J usage is TRBJ2-7; D call uncertain. The germline gives CDR1 SGHDT, CDR2 YYEEEE. The CDR3 consists of 13 residues. V was pared by 1 base and J by 4 bases, with 9 bases between. Together with reference TRBV5-6 and TRBJ2-7, the CDR3 gives the full variable domain: DAGVTQSPTHLIKTRGQQVTLRCSPKSGHDTVSWYQQALGQGPQFIFQYYEEEERQRGNFPDRFSGHQFPNYSSELNVNALLLGDSALYLCASSLPAGYEQYFGPGTRLTVT.

This clone showed up just once. The genes are TRBV11-2 and TRBJ1-1; 8 positions match TRBD1. This CDR3 contains 15 residues. The junction had 5 bases not matched to a gene; V was cut back by 1 base and J by 4 bases. Germline CDR1 reads SGHAT; CDR2 reads FQNNGV. CDR3 coding DNA: TGTGCCAGCAGCTTAGGGACAGGGTTCCCCACTGAAGCTTTCTTT. Its protein product is CASSLGTGFPTEAFF. The whole variable domain, remainder taken from reference TRBV11-2 and TRBJ1-1, is EAGVAQSPRYKIIEKRQSVAFWCNPISGHATLYWYQQILGQGPKLLIQFQNNGVVDDSQLPKDRFSAERLKGVDSTLKIQPAKLEDSAVYLCASSLGTGFPTEAFFGQGTRLTVV.

The J gene is TRBJ2-7, the V gene TRBV6-6; 8 positions match TRBD1. The CDR3 covers 17 residues. The V gene end was trimmed by 5 bases and the J gene end by 5 bases; junction bases not matched to a gene: 17. From germline, CDR1 is MNHNY and CDR2 SVGAGI (reference sequence). Here the CDR3 DNA reads TGTGCCAGCAGTCTCAGAATTACAGGGGGAAATGTCAACGAGCAGTACTTC. Translated: CASSLRITGGNVNEQYF.

This chain joins TRBV11-2 and TRBJ2-7; D uncertain. CDR3 length: 12 residues. Trimming left V 1 base short and J 7 bases short, with 8 bases between. Per the germline V gene, CDR1 is SGHAT and CDR2 is FQNNGV. CDR3 sequence reads: CASSLGGNEQYF. The CDR3 DNA reads TGTGCCAGCAGCTTAGGGGGAAATGAGCAGTACTTC.

The chain has TRBV5-1 and TRBJ2-7, with a weak D call TRBD1 (6 bases). The V gene lost 3 bases and the J gene lost 0 bases, with 13 bases spanning the gap. The CDR3 length is 15 residues. Germline V gene sequence: CDR1 SGHRS, CDR2 YFSETQ. CDR3 region: CASSSGAGLSYEQYF. The DNA of the CDR3 is TGCGCCAGCAGCTCAGGGGCAGGCCTCTCCTACGAGCAGTACTTC.

The chain couples TRBV6-1 to TRBJ2-3, with 7 bases that match TRBD2. V dropped 3 bases and J dropped 3; count of bases not matched to a gene: 6. The CDR3 spans 15 residues. Germline-derived CDR1 and CDR2 are MNHNS and SASEGT. The CDR3 region has the DNA TGTGCCAGCAGTGATCGTTGGGGGGGAACAGATACGCAGTATTTT. Its translation: CASSDRWGGTDTQYF.

This chain connects TRBV7-2 to TRBJ2-3; possible D gene TRBD1, 6 bases. This CDR3 comprises 15 residues. Trimming cost V 6 bases and J 0 bases, with 13 bases left between them. Germline values: CDR1 SGHTA, CDR2 FQGNSA. The CDR3 bases are TGTGCCAGCAGAAAGGGGGACACCAGCACAGATACGCAGTATTTT. This codes for CASRKGDTSTDTQYF.

This chain links TRBV15 with TRBJ2-1; D gene unclear. This CDR3 is built from 17 residues. V dropped 0 bases and J dropped 8 bases, with 20 bases sitting between them. Germline CDR1 LNHNV, CDR2 YYDKDF (reference sequence). CDR3 amino acids: CATSRDMGGWGIDEQFF. The DNA for the CDR3 is TGTGCCACCAGCAGAGATATGGGCGGATGGGGTATCGATGAGCAGTTCTTC. The whole variable domain, remainder taken from reference TRBV15 and TRBJ2-1, is DAMVIQNPRYQVTQFGKPVTLSCSQTLNHNVMYWYQQKSSQAPKLLFHYYDKDFNNEADTPDNFQSRRPNTSFCFLDIRSPGLGDTAMYLCATSRDMGGWGIDEQFFGPGTRLTVL.

The V and J genes are TRBV7-8 and TRBJ2-3; maybe TRBD1 (5 bases). The CDR3 length is 17 residues. Germline CDR1 SGHVS, CDR2 FQNEAQ. V was pared by 4 bases and J by 7 bases, with 24 bases between. In DNA form, the CDR3 reads TGTGCCAGCAGCTCCAGGGCGGCTACTATGGCGTCATATACGCAGTATTTT. Translated: CASSSRAATMASYTQYF.

In this sample, this clone turned up once. This rearrangement joins TRBV5-1 to TRBJ2-7; 13 positions match TRBD2. This CDR3 is built from 15 residues. Trimming at V came to 4 bases and at J to 4 bases, leaving 5 bases not matched to a gene. Germline-derived CDR1 and CDR2 are SGHRS and YFSETQ. CDR3 bases: TGCGCCAGCAGCCCGAGGACTAGCGGGGGATACGAGCAGTACTTC. It yields the protein CASSPRTSGGYEQYF. Using reference TRBV5-1 and TRBJ2-7 for the parts outside the CDR3, the full variable domain is KAGVTQTPRYLIKTRGQQVTLSCSPISGHRSVSWYQQTPGQGLQFLFEYFSETQRNKGNFPGRFSGRQFSNSRSEMNVSTLELGDSALYLCASSPRTSGGYEQYFGPGTRLTVT.

The rearrangement uses TRBV6-5 and TRBJ1-5; D not resolved. The ends were cut back, 6 bases at V and 2 bases at J, with 8 bases in the middle. The CDR3 sequence is 13 residues long. CDR1 is MNHEY and CDR2 is SVGAGI in the germline V gene. CDR3 sequence (DNA): TGTGCCAGCAGCGATACAGGCAATCAGCCCCAGCATTTT. Translation: CASSDTGNQPQHF.

This chain joins TRBV11-2 and TRBJ1-1, with D hard to call. The germline V gene encodes CDR1 SGHAT and CDR2 FQNNGV. The CDR3 covers 11 residues. Trimming cost V 1 base and J 6 bases, with 3 bases left between them. The DNA for the CDR3 is TGTGCCAGCAGCTTAGTAGCTGAAGCTTTCTTT. This sequence encodes CASSLVAEAFF.

The chain couples TRBV12-3 or TRBV12-4 to TRBJ1-1; no reliable D call. V lost 3 bases, J lost 8 bases, and 7 bases lay in between. The length of the CDR3 is 11 residues. The CDR3 reads CASSFSGEAFF. The DNA of the CDR3 is TGTGCCAGCAGTTTCTCGGGGGAAGCTTTCTTT.

The V and J genes are TRBV3-1 (or the pseudogene TRBV3-2) and TRBJ1-6; D is unclear. V lost 3 bases and J lost 10, with 19 bases in between. Germline V lookup: CDR1 LGHDT, CDR2 YNNKEL (reference sequence). The CDR3 has 16 amino acids. The CDR3 DNA is TGTGCCAGCAGCCAGGTGCCGGCGGGCGAGACCTCACCCCTCCACTTT. Translation gives CASSQVPAGETSPLHF.

This sequence joins TRBV7-2 and TRBJ2-1; no definite D call. Trimming shortened V by 1 base and J by 6 bases, and 7 bases separated the two germline ends. The CDR3 runs to 13 residues. CDR1 and CDR2 from the germline V gene are SGHTA and FQGNSA. The CDR3 loop is CASSLGASNEQFF. The CDR3 DNA reads TGTGCCAGCAGCTTAGGGGCGAGCAATGAGCAGTTCTTC.

The rearrangement uses TRBV2 and TRBJ1-6; a weak D match, TRBD1 (5 bases). V was trimmed by 4 bases and J by 10 bases, leaving 14 bases between them. This CDR3 spans 14 amino acids. Germline CDR1 and CDR2: SNHLY and FYNNEI. CDR3 protein: CASSGQGFRSPLHF. The DNA for the CDR3 is TGTGCCAGCAGTGGGCAGGGTTTCAGATCACCCCTCCACTTT.

V gene TRBV23-1 combines with J gene TRBJ1-2; no clear D. TRBV23-1 is an ORF; its function is uncertain. V dropped 2 bases and J dropped 8 bases, with 12 bases sitting between them. This CDR3 is 13 amino acids long. CDR3: CASSQEGLNGYTF. The CDR3 bases are TGCGCCAGCAGTCAAGAGGGTTTGAACGGCTACACCTTC.

The chain recombines TRBV13 with TRBJ2-2, with TRBD2 matching over 9 bases. Germline V gene data show CDR1 as PRHDT and CDR2 as FYEKMQ (reference sequence). Trimming took 10 bases from V and 7 from J; bases not matched to a gene: 10. The CDR3 extends over 14 amino acids. This CDR3 is CATRRGGAGGELFF. In DNA form, the CDR3 reads TGTGCCACCCGTCGCGGGGGGGCTGGCGGGGAGCTGTTTTTT.

This clone has only a few counts. This sequence joins TRBV3-1 (or the pseudogene TRBV3-2) and TRBJ2-6; no firm D call. The CDR3 is 15 residues long. Germline lookup yields CDR1 LGHDT and CDR2 YNNKEL (reference sequence). Trimming stripped 1 base from V and 1 base from J, with 5 bases between. The CDR3 nucleotides are TGTGCCAGCAGCCAAGTTCGGTCTGGGGCCAACGTCCTGACTTTC. Protein: CASSQVRSGANVLTF.

The chain recombines TRBV6-5 with TRBJ1-1, with 8 bases lining up with TRBD1. The CDR3 sequence is 12 residues long. From germline, CDR1 is MNHEY and CDR2 SVGAGI. V gave up 5 bases and J gave up 12 bases; unmatched junction bases: 8. The CDR3 DNA sequence: TGTGCCAGCAGTACAGGACAGGGTAGCCCTTTCTTT. Amino acid sequence: CASSTGQGSPFF.

This clone is a singleton in its sample. V is TRBV29-1 and J is TRBJ1-2; 7 positions match TRBD1. Germline values: CDR1 SQVTM, CDR2 ANQGSEA. Germline trimming cut 5 bases from V and 4 bases from J; bases unmatched to any gene: 7. This CDR3 is built from 13 residues. Written as DNA, the CDR3 is TGCAGCGTTAGGGACAGAGTTTCCTATGGCTACACCTTC. Protein sequence: CSVRDRVSYGYTF.

The chain couples TRBV28 to TRBJ1-1; D perhaps matches TRBD1 (5 bases). CDR3 length: 14 amino acids. Germline lookup yields CDR1 MDHEN and CDR2 SYDVKM. V dropped 11 bases and J dropped 0 bases, with 16 bases sitting between them. CDR3 residues: CAARTRGMNTEAFF. The CDR3 DNA reads as TGTGCCGCCCGAACCCGGGGGATGAACACTGAAGCTTTCTTT. The variable domain in full, completed from reference TRBV28 and TRBJ1-1, reads DVKVTQSSRYLVKRTGEKVFLECVQDMDHENMFWYRQDPGLGLRLIYFSYDVKMKEKGDIPEGYSVSREKKERFSLILESASTNQTSMYLCAARTRGMNTEAFFGQGTRLTVV.

CDR3 DNA: TGTGCCAGCTCAAGGAGTTCAGGCGGCGAGCAGTACTTC. This sequence encodes CASSRSSGGEQYF. The chain recombines TRBV6-5 with TRBJ2-7, with no clear D. The germline V and J ends were trimmed by 8 bases and 6 bases, with 17 bases remaining between them. In germline, CDR1 is MNHEY, CDR2 SVGAGI. CDR3 length: 13 amino acids.